This passage covers 6 T cell receptor beta chains from one sample sequenced in a study of T cell responses to AZD1222 COVID-19 vaccine. This table comes from immunoSEQ multiplex PCR, and its TCRdb copy is limited to in-frame clones, with some not included. The data contain about 150,000 clones, less than 95% of them singletons. Sample: peripheral blood, taken on day 0 of AZD1222 vaccination. The source of these receptors is an adult in good health.

The V gene is TRBV19, the J gene TRBJ1-6; the D is unclear. V lost 1 base, J lost 7 bases, and 8 bases lay in between. This CDR3 region has 14 residues. The V gene's germline CDR1 is LNHDA and CDR2 SQIVND (reference sequence). CDR3 DNA: TGTGCCAGTAGTATAGTTGCGGCCAATTCACCCCTCCACTTT. This gives the protein CASSIVAANSPLHF.

This chain uses TRBV2 with TRBJ2-3, with unresolved D. V was cut by 5 bases and J by 2 bases, with 11 bases left in between. The germline V gene encodes CDR1 SNHLY and CDR2 FYNNEI. This CDR3 region has 14 residues. DNA for the CDR3: TGTGCCAGCAGTCCCAGAATCTACACAGATACGCAGTATTTT. Amino acid sequence: CASSPRIYTDTQYF.

The chain uses TRBV29-1 and TRBJ1-5; D unclear. Trimming cost V 4 bases and J 2 bases, with 15 bases left between them. Germline CDR1 and CDR2: SQVTM and ANQGSEA. The CDR3 consists of 15 residues. CDR3 DNA sequence: TGCAGCGTTGCAGACGGGGTTTTGGGCAATCAGCCCCAGCATTTT. Translation gives CSVADGVLGNQPQHF.

The chain recombines TRBV5-1 with TRBJ1-1; D is unresolved. The CDR3 runs 16 residues. V was pared by 4 bases and J by 0 bases, with 16 bases between. Per germline, CDR1 SGHRS and CDR2 YFSETQ. CDR3 coding DNA: TGCGCCAGCAGCCAAACCCCCCTGGGCTTGAACACTGAAGCTTTCTTT. Residues: CASSQTPLGLNTEAFF.

This rearrangement joins TRBV7-8 to TRBJ2-1, with D unresolved. CDR3 size: 15 residues. CDR1 SGHVS and CDR2 FQNEAQ come from the germline V gene. V shed 1 base and J shed 7 bases, with 14 bases lying between them. The CDR3 coding sequence is TGTGCCAGCAGCTTAGGTGTCGGGCCGTGGAATGAGCAGTTCTTC. Its translation is CASSLGVGPWNEQFF.

The chain recombines TRBV5-1 with TRBJ2-5; D is possibly TRBD2 (6 bases). CDR1 SGHRS and CDR2 YFSETQ come from the germline V gene. Trimming took 0 bases from V and 5 from J, leaving 14 bases between them. The CDR3 runs 15 residues. The CDR3 nucleotides read TGCGCCAGCAGCTTGGTTCGGGGGTCGGGGGAGACCCAGTACTTC. Protein sequence: CASSLVRGSGETQYF.